One sample yielded the 22 T cell receptor beta chains listed below, sequenced in a study of cytomegalovirus exposure and HLA in healthy donors. This PCR relied on a set of 60 Vbeta primers and 13 Jbeta primers. Some clones are missing from TCRdb's copy, which holds only in-frame ones; the method was immunoSEQ multiplex PCR. The sample has just under 90,000 clones, and its top ten clones hold about 6%. The specimen sequenced was PBMCs. All receptors come from a girl aged 10 to 17 in good health and CMV-seropositive.

The chain joins TRBV5-5 to TRBJ2-3, with 12 positions matching TRBD2. V was pared by 0 bases and J by 4 bases, with 3 bases of the junction left unmatched. The CDR3 spans 16 residues. CDR1 is SGHKS, CDR2 YYEKEE, per germline (reference sequence). The CDR3 here is CASSLALAGGADTQYF. CDR3 nucleotide sequence: TGTGCCAGCAGCTTGGCTCTAGCGGGGGGGGCAGATACGCAGTATTTT.

The chain recombines TRBV11-3 with TRBJ2-1, with D maybe TRBD2 (6 bases). Between the trimmed V and J ends, which lost 5 bases and 1 base, there was a span of 12 bases. The CDR3 has 15 residues. In germline, CDR1 is SGHNT, CDR2 YENEEA. In nucleotides, the CDR3 is TGTGCCAGCAGCGCTGGCGGGAAATCCTACAATGAGCAGTTCTTC. It is translated as CASSAGGKSYNEQFF.

V gene TRBV7-9 combines with J gene TRBJ1-2; 8 positions agree with TRBD1. The V gene's germline CDR1 is SEHNR and CDR2 FQNEAQ (reference sequence). The trim removed 4 bases at V and 2 bases at J, leaving 3 bases unmatched. This CDR3 comprises 14 residues. The CDR3 sequence: CASSSYRGNYGYTF. The CDR3 DNA reads TGTGCCAGCAGCTCTTACAGGGGGAACTATGGCTACACCTTC.

V usage is TRBV5-8 and J usage is TRBJ2-1; the D is unclear. Trimming left V 1 base short and J 9 bases short, with 8 bases between. The CDR3 length is 12 residues. Germline V gene data show CDR1 as SGHTS and CDR2 as YDEGEE. CDR3 DNA: TGTGCCAGCAGCTTGTTCGGCGGTGAGCAGTTCTTC. Its protein is CASSLFGGEQFF.

The chain joins TRBV5-1 to TRBJ1-3; D not resolved. Germline CDR1 and CDR2: SGHRS and YFSETQ. The V and J ends lost 3 bases and 0 bases respectively, with 13 bases between them. The CDR3 length is 16 residues. The CDR3 DNA sequence: TGCGCCAGCAGCTCCTCCGGGGTCCACTCTGGAAACACCATATATTTT. This encodes CASSSSGVHSGNTIYF.

The chain combines TRBV11-1 with TRBJ1-5; TRBD1 matches 7 bases. The CDR3 spans 15 residues. In germline, CDR1 is SGHAT, CDR2 FQDESV (reference sequence). The V and J ends lost 2 bases and 0 bases, in that order; junction bases with no gene match: 1. As DNA, the CDR3 is TGTGCCAGCAGCTTAAACAGGGGTAGCAATCAGCCCCAGCATTTT. It is translated as CASSLNRGSNQPQHF.

The DNA for the CDR3 is TGTGCCAGCAGTGAAAAAGGCCCCCGGACAGGGGCGGGCTACACCTTC. This codes for CASSEKGPRTGAGYTF. The chain recombines TRBV2 with TRBJ1-2; 9 positions match TRBD1. This CDR3 spans 16 amino acids. The ends lost 2 bases at V and 8 bases at J; junction bases unmatched: 12. The germline V gene has CDR1 SNHLY and CDR2 FYNNEI.

The rearrangement uses TRBV9 and TRBJ1-6; D remains unclear. Germline V gene sequence: CDR1 SGDLS, CDR2 YYNGEE. Trimming removed 0 bases at V and 7 bases at J, with 5 bases between. CDR3 length equals 13 residues. The CDR3 region is CASSVGENSPLHF. DNA for the CDR3: TGTGCCAGCAGCGTAGGGGAGAATTCACCCCTCCACTTT.

V and J are TRBV7-9 and TRBJ1-1; 9 bases are a match to TRBD1. Germline lookup yields CDR1 SEHNR and CDR2 FQNEAQ (reference sequence). V lost 5 bases, J lost 2 bases, and 9 bases stayed unmatched. The CDR3 runs 16 residues. The CDR3 here is CASSHPGQGYNTEAFF. In DNA, the CDR3 is TGTGCCAGCAGCCACCCGGGACAGGGTTACAACACTGAAGCTTTCTTT.

The J gene is TRBJ2-7, the V gene TRBV6-1; 7 bases are a match to TRBD2. The germline V gene has CDR1 MNHNS and CDR2 SASEGT. The CDR3 consists of 18 residues. Germline trimming cut 0 bases from V and 0 bases from J; bases unmatched to any gene: 11. CDR3 region: CASSEAVGGGLSSYEQYV. In DNA form, the CDR3 reads TGTGCCAGCAGTGAAGCAGTCGGCGGGGGATTAAGCTCCTACGAGCAGTACGTC.

The V and J genes are TRBV4-1 and TRBJ1-5; no reliable D call. The CDR3 runs to 14 residues. Germline lookup yields CDR1 MGHRA and CDR2 YSYEKL. With 1 base removed from V and 0 bases from J, the gap between germline ends came to 4 bases. DNA of the CDR3: TGCGCCAGCAGCCAAGTCAATAGCAATCAGCCCCAGCATTTT. Its translation: CASSQVNSNQPQHF.

This chain links TRBV4-3 with TRBJ2-1; 8 positions match TRBD1. Trimming removed 0 bases from V and 5 bases from J; junction bases left unmatched: 9. This CDR3 is 17 amino acids long. Germline assignment: CDR1 LGHNA and CDR2 YSLEER. The CDR3 DNA reads TGCGCCAGCAGCCAAGATCGACTACAGGGGGAAGACAATGAGCAGTTCTTC. As protein: CASSQDRLQGEDNEQFF.

The chain links TRBV6-5 to TRBJ1-2, with D possibly being TRBD1 (5 bases). Germline-derived CDR1 and CDR2 are MNHEY and SVGAGI. This CDR3 contains 16 residues. The germline V and J ends were trimmed by 0 bases and 5 bases, with 16 bases remaining between them. CDR3 nucleotides: TGTGCCAGCAGTTACTCGTCCGGGGCGGGGGGATATGGCTACACCTTC. This sequence encodes CASSYSSGAGGYGYTF.

V gene TRBV7-9 combines with J gene TRBJ2-1, with D tentatively TRBD2 (5 bases). This CDR3 has 11 residues. The V and J ends lost 10 bases and 9 bases respectively, with 13 bases between them. Looked up from germline, CDR1 is SEHNR and CDR2 is FQNEAQ (reference sequence). For the CDR3, the DNA is TGTGCCACATTGCCGGGATCTGAGCAGTTCTTC. Amino acid sequence: CATLPGSEQFF. The variable domain in full, with the rest retrieved from reference TRBV7-9 and TRBJ2-1, is DTGVSQNPRHKITKRGQNVTFRCDPISEHNRLYWYRQTLGQGPEFLTYFQNEAQLEKSRLLSDRFSAERPKGSFSTLEIQRTEQGDSAMYLCATLPGSEQFFGPGTRLTVL.

V and J are TRBV5-1 and TRBJ2-1; 10 bases match TRBD2. Per the germline V gene, CDR1 is SGHRS and CDR2 is YFSETQ. V was pared by 2 bases and J by 9 bases, with 11 bases of the junction left unmatched. The CDR3 covers 16 residues. Here the CDR3 DNA reads TGCGCCAGCAGCTTCACAAGCGGGGGGGCCCGTCGTGAGCAGTTCTTC. This sequence encodes CASSFTSGGARREQFF.

The chain joins TRBV18 to TRBJ1-1; possible D gene TRBD1, 5 bases. Germline V CDR1 and CDR2: KGHSH, LQKENI. The CDR3 length is 15 residues. V lost 2 bases and J lost 1, with 11 bases in between. CDR3 nucleotides: TGTGCCAGCTCACCAACCAGGGCTGCGAACACTGAAGCTTTCTTT. Its protein product is CASSPTRAANTEAFF. The full variable domain, rest sourced from reference TRBV18 and TRBJ1-1, is NAGVMQNPRHLVRRRGQEARLRCSPMKGHSHVYWYRQLPEEGLKFMVYLQKENIIDESGMPKERFSAEFPKEGPSILRIQQVVRGDSAAYFCASSPTRAANTEAFFGQGTRLTVV.

The V and J genes are TRBV13 and TRBJ1-2, with 8 bases matching TRBD1. Germline V gene sequence: CDR1 PRHDT, CDR2 FYEKMQ (reference sequence). The J segment lost 4 bases and the V segment lost 0 bases, leaving 10 bases of the junction unmatched. The CDR3 consists of 17 residues. The CDR3 sequence is CASSLGAGGDVRYGYTF. As DNA, the CDR3 is TGTGCCAGCAGCTTAGGCGCAGGGGGCGACGTTCGCTATGGCTACACCTTC. Supplemented by reference TRBV13 and TRBJ1-2, the full variable domain reads AAGVIQSPRHLIKEKRETATLKCYPIPRHDTVYWYQQGPGQDPQFLISFYEKMQSDKGSIPDRFSAQQFSDYHSELNMSSLELGDSALYFCASSLGAGGDVRYGYTFGSGTRLTVV.

The V and J genes are TRBV15 and TRBJ1-6; weak D call: TRBD1 (5 bases). Germline V CDR1 and CDR2: LNHNV, YYDKDF (reference sequence). V dropped 5 bases and J dropped 2 bases, with 10 bases sitting between them. This CDR3 spans 15 amino acids. The CDR3 sequence: CATSPGLTYNSPLHF. CDR3 sequence (DNA): TGTGCCACCAGCCCAGGGCTTACCTATAATTCACCCCTCCACTTT. Full variable domain (outside the CDR3, taken from reference TRBV15 and TRBJ1-6): DAMVIQNPRYQVTQFGKPVTLSCSQTLNHNVMYWYQQKSSQAPKLLFHYYDKDFNNEADTPDNFQSRRPNTSFCFLDIRSPGLGDTAMYLCATSPGLTYNSPLHFGNGTRLTVT.

The chain joins TRBV19 to TRBJ1-5; TRBD1 is a possible D gene (5 bases). Germline CDR1 and CDR2: LNHDA and SQIVND (reference sequence). The CDR3 spans 15 residues. Trimming pared 5 bases from V and 7 bases from J, leaving 18 bases between. This CDR3 is CASSLEGIRGQPQHF. CDR3 coding DNA: TGTGCCAGTAGTCTTGAGGGGATCCGGGGGCAGCCCCAGCATTTT.

In DNA, the CDR3 is TGCAGCGGTCCGCGGGGGACTAGCGGGGAAACCTACGAGCAGTACTTC. It codes for CSGPRGTSGETYEQYF. The chain combines TRBV29-1 with TRBJ2-7; 13 nucleotides agree with TRBD2. V shed 7 bases and J 2 bases; nucleotides not matched to a gene: 11. Germline-derived CDR1 and CDR2 are SQVTM and ANQGSEA. The CDR3 runs 16 residues.

The chain carries TRBV7-2 and TRBJ2-1; D might be TRBD2 (5 bases). V was clipped by 4 bases and J by 10 bases, with 14 bases between them. The germline CDR1 and CDR2 sequences are SGHTA and FQGNSA. This CDR3 contains 13 residues. The CDR3 DNA sequence: TGTGCCAGCAGCTCCTCCCCGGGAACCGAGCAGTTCTTC. Translation gives CASSSSPGTEQFF.

The rearrangement joins TRBV5-4 to TRBJ1-2; TRBD1 is a possible D gene (5 bases). The V gene lost 4 bases and the J gene lost 5 bases, with 15 bases spanning the gap. Germline V lookup: CDR1 SGHNT, CDR2 YYREEE (reference sequence). This CDR3 has 14 amino acids. Here the CDR3 reads CASSVRQSPYGYTF. The CDR3 DNA sequence: TGTGCCAGCAGCGTCAGACAGTCACCTTATGGCTACACCTTC.